These T cell receptor beta chains were read from a single sample in a study of CD8 T cells in ankylosing spondylitis. TCRdb reprocessed the 5' RACE reads via MiXCR and lists one record per CDR3 protein. This sample has 130,000 or so distinct CDR3 sequences; under 20% occur once, and the top ten carry roughly a third. Sequencing was done on a sample of blood, either unsorted or a sorted T cell fraction (not recorded which). The receptor source for this set is a male donor with ankylosing spondylitis. The CDR3 runs from the conserved cysteine through the conserved F or W. A D gene is named only where the DNA matches it firmly. Clone size is shown for a subset of rows, as once, few, many or a class of expanded clone.

j_call | d_call | v_call | clone_size | cdr3_aa | cdr3_nt
TRBJ2-7 | . | TRBV3-1 | . | CASSQGVSLHEQYF | TGTGCCAGCAGCCAAGGTGTCAGTCTCCACGAGCAGTACTTC
TRBJ2-1 | . | TRBV20-1 | few | CSAPGASASSYNEQFF | TGCAGTGCTCCGGGGGCTAGCGCTAGCTCCTACAATGAGCAGTTCTTC
TRBJ2-2 | . | TRBV21-1 | few | CASSNPEQVNTGELFF | TGTGCCAGCAGCAATCCCGAGCAGGTGAACACCGGGGAGCTGTTTTTT
TRBJ2-5 | TRBD2 | TRBV11-2 | . | CASSLARLAGEETQYF | TGTGCCAGCAGCTTAGCCCGACTAGCGGGTGAAGAGACCCAGTACTTC
TRBJ2-7 | TRBD2 | TRBV27 | . | CASTSGGEQYF | TGTGCCAGCACCTCGGGGGGCGAGCAGTACTTC
TRBJ2-7 | . | TRBV12-3/TRBV12-4 | many | CASSSGYYEQYF | TGTGCCAGCAGTTCTGGGTACTACGAGCAGTACTTC
TRBJ2-1 | TRBD2 | TRBV27 | . | CASSLFRLAGVNEQFF | TGTGCCAGCAGTTTATTCAGACTAGCGGGAGTCAATGAGCAGTTCTTC
TRBJ2-7 | . | TRBV27 | . | CASSPSGGGFYEQYF | TGTGCCAGCAGCCCATCAGGAGGTGGTTTTTACGAGCAGTACTTC
TRBJ2-2 | . | TRBV29-1 | . | CSVVGLTNTGELFF | TGCAGCGTTGTAGGACTAACGAACACCGGGGAGCTGTTTTTT
TRBJ2-3 | . | TRBV6-5 | . | CASSSQGLDTQYF | TGTGCCAGCAGTTCGCAGGGGTTAGATACGCAGTATTTT
TRBJ2-5 | . | TRBV9 | . | CASSVSGTIQETQYF | TGTGCCAGCAGCGTCTCCGGGACAATCCAAGAGACCCAGTACTTC
TRBJ2-7 | TRBD1 | TRBV9 | . | CASSAGTGGAYEQYF | TGTGCCAGCAGCGCCGGGACAGGGGGTGCCTACGAGCAGTACTTC
TRBJ2-7 | TRBD2 | TRBV4-2 | few | CASSQTTSGTYEQYF | TGTGCCAGCAGCCAGACTACTAGCGGTACCTACGAGCAGTACTTC
TRBJ1-6 | TRBD1 | TRBV4-1 | few | CASSARTGGRSYNSPLHF | TGCGCCAGCAGCGCCCGGACAGGGGGCAGGTCCTATAATTCACCCCTCCACTTT
TRBJ2-2 | . | TRBV14 | . | CASSQGSFATGELFF | TGTGCCAGCAGCCAGGGGAGTTTTGCCACCGGGGAGCTGTTTTTT
TRBJ2-5 | . | TRBV14 | few | CASSQRLQRKNQETQYF | TGTGCCAGCAGCCAAAGACTGCAGCGGAAGAACCAAGAGACCCAGTACTTC
TRBJ2-1 | TRBD2 | TRBV29-1 | many | CSVDRQGLAGVNEQFF | TGCAGCGTTGATCGCCAGGGGCTAGCGGGAGTAAATGAGCAGTTCTTC
TRBJ2-2 | . | TRBV24-1 | few | CATSDHLARGAGELFF | TGTGCCACCAGTGACCACCTAGCGAGGGGGGCCGGGGAGCTGTTTTTT
TRBJ2-2 | . | TRBV13 | . | CASSFGLVDSTGELFF | TGTGCCAGCAGCTTTGGTCTGGTGGACAGCACCGGGGAGCTGTTTTTT
TRBJ1-5 | . | TRBV6-5 | few | CASSYAGGTTQHF | TGTGCCAGCAGTTACGCGGGGGGGACGACCCAGCATTTT
TRBJ2-7 | . | TRBV4-2 | . | CASSPLQGGGAYEQYF | TGTGCCAGCAGCCCCTTACAGGGCGGAGGGGCCTACGAGCAGTACTTC
TRBJ2-1 | TRBD2 | TRBV5-6 | . | CASSPGRLRGGWDEQFF | TGTGCCAGCAGCCCCGGGCGCCTCCGGGGAGGGTGGGATGAGCAGTTCTTC
TRBJ2-2 | TRBD1 | TRBV6-5 | . | CASSYSTGGVTGELFF | TGTGCCAGCAGTTACTCGACAGGGGGGGTTACCGGGGAGCTGTTTTTT
TRBJ2-5 | TRBD2 | TRBV5-1 | . | CASSLSGSPQETQYF | TGCGCCAGCAGCTTAAGCGGGAGTCCCCAAGAGACCCAGTACTTC
TRBJ2-1 | . | TRBV5-1 | . | CASSPSVSSYNEQFF | TGCGCCAGCAGCCCGTCAGTCAGCTCCTACAATGAGCAGTTCTTC
TRBJ2-7 | . | TRBV10-2 | few | CASSLASTYEQYF | TGCGCCAGCAGTTTGGCCTCCACATACGAGCAGTACTTC
TRBJ2-1 | . | TRBV13 | . | CASSPRGAVPYNEQFF | TGTGCCAGCAGCCCCCGAGGGGCAGTCCCCTACAATGAGCAGTTCTTC
TRBJ2-3 | . | TRBV4-3 | . | CASSQDRSLDGTDTQYF | TGCGCCAGCAGCCAAGATCGGAGTCTAGACGGCACAGATACGCAGTATTTT
TRBJ1-2 | . | TRBV7-9 | . | CASRASAGTGYTF | TGTGCCAGCAGGGCATCGGCAGGGACCGGCTACACCTTC
TRBJ2-3 | TRBD2 | TRBV27 | . | CASWASGSADTQYF | TGTGCCAGCTGGGCTAGCGGGAGTGCCGATACGCAGTATTTT
TRBJ2-1 | TRBD2 | TRBV29-1 | many | CSVGEGEQFF | TGCAGCGTTGGGGAGGGTGAGCAGTTCTTC
TRBJ2-7 | . | TRBV19 | . | CASSIFPLVDEQYF | TGTGCCAGTAGTATTTTTCCACTAGTTGACGAGCAGTACTTC
TRBJ2-7 | TRBD2 | TRBV7-8 | . | CASSLIGGLAGDEQYF | TGTGCCAGCAGCCTTATCGGGGGGCTAGCGGGAGATGAGCAGTACTTC
TRBJ2-1 | TRBD1 | TRBV6-2/TRBV6-3 | . | CASNLRTGYSYNEQFF | TGTGCCAGCAATTTACGGACAGGGTACTCCTACAATGAGCAGTTCTTC
TRBJ2-2 | TRBD1 | TRBV11-2 | . | CASSEPWGQGGAGELFF | TGTGCCAGCAGCGAACCCTGGGGACAGGGAGGCGCCGGGGAGCTGTTTTTT
TRBJ2-3 | TRBD2 | TRBV15 | few | CATSSTSGGFTDTQYF | TGTGCCACCAGCAGTACTAGCGGGGGCTTCACAGATACGCAGTATTTT
TRBJ2-1 | TRBD2 | TRBV28 | many | CASSSPGTSMYEQFF | TGTGCCAGCAGTTCACCCGGGACTAGTATGTATGAGCAGTTCTTC
TRBJ2-2 | . | TRBV11-2 | few | CASSLVTANTGELFF | TGTGCCAGCAGCTTAGTTACAGCGAACACCGGGGAGCTGTTTTTT
TRBJ2-1 | . | TRBV9 | few | CASSPRALYNEQFF | TGTGCCAGCAGCCCCCGGGCCCTCTACAATGAGCAGTTCTTC
TRBJ2-1 | TRBD1 | TRBV7-9 | many | CASSDENRGWEQFF | TGTGCCAGCAGCGATGAGAACAGGGGGTGGGAGCAGTTCTTC
TRBJ2-2 | . | TRBV20-1 | few | CSALATGELFF | TGCAGTGCCCTAGCCACCGGGGAGCTGTTTTTT
TRBJ2-7 | . | TRBV5-1 | many | CASSNTAYEQYF | TGCGCCAGCAGCAACACGGCTTACGAGCAGTACTTC
TRBJ2-7 | TRBD2 | TRBV20-1 | few | CSASGLAGFYEQYF | TGCAGTGCCTCGGGACTAGCCGGTTTCTACGAGCAGTACTTC
TRBJ2-1 | TRBD2 | TRBV7-2 | . | CASSLDSGSSYNEQFF | TGTGCCAGCAGCTTGGATAGCGGGAGCTCCTACAATGAGCAGTTCTTC
TRBJ2-3 | TRBD2 | TRBV7-9 | . | CASSSHLTSGSTDTQYF | TGTGCCAGCAGCTCCCATCTCACTAGCGGGAGTACAGATACGCAGTATTTT
TRBJ1-3 | . | TRBV5-1 | . | CASRLIGETSGNTIYF | TGCGCCAGCAGACTTATCGGAGAAACCTCTGGAAACACCATATATTTT